This T cell receptor (beta chain) was documented in a study of shared clonotypes between healthy human individuals (dated by TCRdb to 2018 to 2020). About the full investigation: Two women and a few men aged 18 to 49 years were included in the cohort. For each donor, three plates each were used for CD4 naive and CD4 memory, two plates were used for CD8 naive, and one plate was used for CD8 memory. To estimate repertoire size and how much clonotypes are shared between individuals, the study performed deep sequencing of blood TCR repertoires from about five healthy adults. To increase sequencing depth and limit assay-specific biases, TCR repertoire library preparation and sequencing were carried out by different laboratories using diverse techniques. Leukapheresis yielded between about 0.94 and 9 billion PBMCs per donor.

In its sample, this clone comes out as medium-sized (0.01 to 0.1%). No antigen is known for it. The input lacks base qualities; no much larger clone sits a single base away. Healthy HIV-negative adults with no recently reported acute infections or vaccinations were included as donors. Only Caucasian adults living in Nashville, Tennessee, USA were represented among the donors. CD4+ T cells were enriched through magnetic negative selection, after which naive cells were positively selected on CD45RA and the remaining negative fraction served as the memory subset. Blood was collected by leukapheresis, and PBMCs were isolated by Ficoll-Histopaque density gradient centrifugation and then cryopreserved in liquid nitrogen vapor phase. Purity and quantity of every magnetically sorted T cell population were checked by analytical flow cytometry. Genomic DNA was isolated from each sorted fraction and quantified by UV absorbance on a Nanodrop 2000c.

Results the study describes overall, beyond this receptor: Incomplete sequencing was indicated by rarefaction of sorted-subset datasets, despite the large sequencing depth. Because the study included a small number of donors, the genetic and exposure-history diversity represented was limited. Around 5% of naive CD4, 3.5% of naive CD8, approximately 2.2% of memory CD4, and 0.4% of memory CD8 clonotypes were shared across several donors. Higher generation probabilities were observed for clonotypes shared by all four sorted-subset donors than for non-shared clonotypes. Only blood was sampled, and tissue TCR repertoires likely differ from those in blood. Naive subsets generally had larger estimated clonotype richness than memory subsets did. Pairwise subsampling led to the expectation that sequencing depth would affect the degree of clonotype sharing among donors.

Using the deep immunoSEQ assay, TCR CDR3 regions were amplified from genomic DNA by multiplex PCR. Genomic DNA extracted from each cell subset was distributed evenly over all wells of several immunoSEQ 96-well plates, and each plate served as one replicate. For sorted subsets, about 200 ng genomic DNA, equal to some 30,000 T cell genomes, was loaded into each replicate PCR. The purified libraries were quantified using a Qubit 3.0 fluorometer, sized with a Bioanalyzer 2100, and then quantified again using the KAPA Library Quantification kit. Every immunoSEQ 96-well plate was sequenced on a separate single-read 150-cycle Illumina NextSeq 550 flow cell. Processing in the source paper ran as follows. Because the immunoSEQ output held only junctional sequences and lacked quality scores, the filtering could not match the filtering applied to full-length reads. To assign V/J genes and CDR3, sequences were annotated against IMGT germline references using PyIR, a Python wrapper for IgBLAST v1.9. Reads with weak V/J assignments (E-value above 1e-6), missing CDR3, stop codons, out-of-frame junctions, or ambiguous translated residues were removed. V3J clonotypes were defined as sequences sharing an identical inferred V gene, J gene, and CDR3 amino acid sequence. The percentage overlap between two repertoires was calculated by dividing the number of shared unique clonotypes by the size of the smaller repertoire. RTK rarefaction, the Chao1 estimator, and Recon v2.1 estimates of unobserved clonotypes were used to assess repertoire richness. Generation probabilities for all TCRbeta clonotypes obtained by the gDNA method from a handful of donors were computed using OLGA. TCRdb retrieved this table from immuneACCESS and kept in-frame rearrangements only. Not all clones are present; in checked studies, unresolved V genes account for under half, and no reason is known for the remainder. V and J calls plus clone size are reproduced from that table; the DNA served to infer D and trimming. Within this sample are about 710,000 clones, with about three quarters of them counted one time only. The top ten hold under 2% of the sample.

For CDR1 and CDR2, the germline V gene lists MNHNS and SASEGT. The CDR3 goes from the cysteine to the phenylalanine over 13 residues. Only the CDR3 DNA is retained, 39 bases long and in frame from the first base. This sequence originates from a woman between 25 and 40 years old in good health. This receptor chain uses TRBV6-1 and TRBJ2-2, with TRBD1 as a weak D call on 6 bases. Material: memory CD4+ T cells sorted from blood. The cell subset or site label here, explained by the study, means: CD45RA-negative fraction. The DNA is as follows: TGTGCAACCCAGGGGATAGGCACCGGGGAGCTGTTTTTT. Its protein is CATQGIGTGELFF.